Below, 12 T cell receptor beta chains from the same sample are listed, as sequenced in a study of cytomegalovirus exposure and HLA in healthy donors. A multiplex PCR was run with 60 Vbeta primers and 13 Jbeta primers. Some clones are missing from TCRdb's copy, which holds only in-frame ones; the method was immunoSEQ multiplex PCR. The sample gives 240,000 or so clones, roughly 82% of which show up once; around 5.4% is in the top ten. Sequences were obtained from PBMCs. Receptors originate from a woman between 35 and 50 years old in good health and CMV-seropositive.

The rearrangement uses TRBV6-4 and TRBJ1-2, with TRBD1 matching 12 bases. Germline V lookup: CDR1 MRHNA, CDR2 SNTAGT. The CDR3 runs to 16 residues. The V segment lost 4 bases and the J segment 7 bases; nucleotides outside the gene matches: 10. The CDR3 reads CASSVTAGQGAGGYTF. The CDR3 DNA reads TGTGCCAGCAGTGTAACTGCGGGACAGGGGGCTGGTGGCTACACCTTC.

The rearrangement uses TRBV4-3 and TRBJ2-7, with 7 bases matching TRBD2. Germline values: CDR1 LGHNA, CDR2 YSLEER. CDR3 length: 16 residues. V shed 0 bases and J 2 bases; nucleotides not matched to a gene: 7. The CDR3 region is CASSQDPRLATYEQYF. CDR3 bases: TGCGCCAGCAGCCAAGATCCCCGACTAGCCACCTACGAGCAGTACTTC.

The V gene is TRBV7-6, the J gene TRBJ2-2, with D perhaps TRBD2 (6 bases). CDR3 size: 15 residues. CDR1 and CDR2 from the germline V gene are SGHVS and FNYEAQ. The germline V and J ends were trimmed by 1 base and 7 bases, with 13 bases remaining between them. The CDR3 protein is CASSLVSSGLGELFF. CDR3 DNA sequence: TGTGCCAGCAGCTTAGTTAGTAGCGGCCTCGGGGAGCTGTTTTTT.

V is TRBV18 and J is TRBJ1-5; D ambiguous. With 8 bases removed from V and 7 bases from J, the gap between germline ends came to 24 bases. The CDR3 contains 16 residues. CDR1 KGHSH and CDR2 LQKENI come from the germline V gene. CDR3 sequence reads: CASPLKNPTEEQPQHF. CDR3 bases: TGTGCCAGCCCACTTAAGAACCCCACCGAGGAACAGCCCCAGCATTTT.

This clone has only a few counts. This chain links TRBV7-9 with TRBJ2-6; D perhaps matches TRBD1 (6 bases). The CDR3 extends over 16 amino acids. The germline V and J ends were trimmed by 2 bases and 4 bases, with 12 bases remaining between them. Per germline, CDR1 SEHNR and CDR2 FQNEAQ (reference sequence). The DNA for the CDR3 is TGTGCCAGCAGCTTACGTAGGGGGTCCGGGGCCAACGTCCTGACTTTC. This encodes CASSLRRGSGANVLTF. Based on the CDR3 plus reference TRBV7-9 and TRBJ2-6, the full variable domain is DTGVSQNPRHKITKRGQNVTFRCDPISEHNRLYWYRQTLGQGPEFLTYFQNEAQLEKSRLLSDRFSAERPKGSFSTLEIQRTEQGDSAMYLCASSLRRGSGANVLTFGAGSRLTVL.

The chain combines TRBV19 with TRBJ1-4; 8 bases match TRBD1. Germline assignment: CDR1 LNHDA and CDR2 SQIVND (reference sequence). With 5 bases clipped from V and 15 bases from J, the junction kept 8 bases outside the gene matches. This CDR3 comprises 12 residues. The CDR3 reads CASSSRTGRMFF. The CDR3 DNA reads TGTGCCAGTAGTTCCAGGACAGGGAGGATGTTTTTT.

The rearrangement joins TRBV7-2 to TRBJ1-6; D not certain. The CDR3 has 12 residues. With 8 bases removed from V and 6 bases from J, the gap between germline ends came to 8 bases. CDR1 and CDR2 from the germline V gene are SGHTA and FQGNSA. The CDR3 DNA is TGTGCCAGCGGGCCCTTTAATTCACCCCTCCACTTT. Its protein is CASGPFNSPLHF.

The DNA of the CDR3 is TGTGCCACCAGCGGCATCAATCAGCCCCAGCATTTT. This codes for CATSGINQPQHF. The gene calls are TRBV15 and TRBJ1-5, with D uncertain. Trimming left V 5 bases short and J 3 bases short, with 5 bases between. The CDR3 consists of 12 residues. Germline assignment: CDR1 LNHNV and CDR2 YYDKDF (reference sequence). The entire variable domain, with the rest obtained from reference TRBV15 and TRBJ1-5, is as follows: DAMVIQNPRYQVTQFGKPVTLSCSQTLNHNVMYWYQQKSSQAPKLLFHYYDKDFNNEADTPDNFQSRRPNTSFCFLDIRSPGLGDTAMYLCATSGINQPQHFGDGTRLSIL.

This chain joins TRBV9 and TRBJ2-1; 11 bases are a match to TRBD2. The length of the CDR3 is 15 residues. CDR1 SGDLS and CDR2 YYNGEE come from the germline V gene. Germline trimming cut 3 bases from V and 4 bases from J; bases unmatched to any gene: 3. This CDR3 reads CASSAGTSGYNEQFF. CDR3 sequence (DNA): TGTGCCAGCAGCGCCGGGACTAGCGGATACAATGAGCAGTTCTTC.

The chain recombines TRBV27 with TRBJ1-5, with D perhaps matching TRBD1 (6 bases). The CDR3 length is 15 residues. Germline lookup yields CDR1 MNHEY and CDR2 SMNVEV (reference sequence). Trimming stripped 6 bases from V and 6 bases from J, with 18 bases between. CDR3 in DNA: TGTGCCAGCAGAGAATGGACAGACGGTCCTCAGCCCCAGCATTTT. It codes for CASREWTDGPQPQHF.

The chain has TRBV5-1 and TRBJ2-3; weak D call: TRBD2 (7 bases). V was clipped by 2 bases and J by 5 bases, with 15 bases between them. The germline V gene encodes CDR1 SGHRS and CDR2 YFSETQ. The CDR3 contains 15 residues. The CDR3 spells CASSFNNRGGDTQYF. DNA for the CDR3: TGCGCCAGCAGCTTTAATAATAGGGGGGGAGATACGCAGTATTTT.

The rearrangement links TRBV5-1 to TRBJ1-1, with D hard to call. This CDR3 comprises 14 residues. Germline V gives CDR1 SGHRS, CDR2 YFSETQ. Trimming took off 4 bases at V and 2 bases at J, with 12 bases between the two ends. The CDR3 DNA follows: TGCGCCAGCAGCCTTACTCTGCCTAACACTGAAGCTTTCTTT. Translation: CASSLTLPNTEAFF.